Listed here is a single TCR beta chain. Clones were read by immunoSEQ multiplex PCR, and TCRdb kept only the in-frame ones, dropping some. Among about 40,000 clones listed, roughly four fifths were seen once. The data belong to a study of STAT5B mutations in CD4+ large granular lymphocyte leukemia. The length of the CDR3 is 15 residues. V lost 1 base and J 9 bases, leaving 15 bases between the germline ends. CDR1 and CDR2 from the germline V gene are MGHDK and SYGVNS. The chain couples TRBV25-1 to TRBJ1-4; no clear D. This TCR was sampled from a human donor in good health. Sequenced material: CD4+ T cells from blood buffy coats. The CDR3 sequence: CASSESTVIWKKLFF. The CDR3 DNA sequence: TGTGCCAGCAGTGAATCCACGGTGATATGGAAAAAACTGTTTTTT.